This TCR beta chain was observed in a study of regulatory T cells in long-lasting Graves disease. Overall study findings and caveats: Segments TRBV28, TRBJ1-2 and TRBJ2-5 showed preferential usage in persistent disease. Persistent Graves' patients showed a TCR diversity that was lower than that of newly diagnosed ones.

Time point specified: persistent/refractory GD, antithyroid drugs over 5 years with positive TRAb. Making the TCR library involved RNA that had been extracted from PBMCs. Doctors identified Graves' disease using the American Thyroid Association guidelines. This clonotype was seen many times. The antigen is unknown. V lost 7 bases and J 3 bases, leaving 15 bases between the germline ends. There are 14 residues in the CDR3. CDR1 and CDR2 (germline): MDHEN, SYDVKM. Researchers made TCR beta libraries by using iRepertoire HTBI primers and running Arm-PCR on CDR3 regions. TCRdb re-derived calls from the multiplex PCR reads in MiXCR, one entry per CDR3 protein. Found here are roughly 500,000 distinct CDR3 sequences, around a fifth of them singletons; the top ten hold 7% to 9%.

The chain is built from TRBV28 and TRBJ1-2; D call uncertain. This TCR derives from a female donor with Graves disease. Sequences were derived from peripheral blood mononuclear cells (PBMCs), sampled when the disease was refractory, from a patient treated with antithyroid drugs. CDR3 DNA: TGTGCCAGCACCTCCCAACGAGTCGACTATGGCTACACCTTC. Protein sequence: CASTSQRVDYGYTF.